This note documents a single TCR beta chain sequence. The antigen remains undetermined. The length of the CDR3 is 13 residues. Trimming took 1 base from V and 2 from J, leaving 6 bases between them. Looked up from germline, CDR1 is SEHNR and CDR2 is FQNEAQ (reference sequence). The sample originates from a study of cytomegalovirus exposure and HLA in healthy donors. Overall study findings and caveats: The authors reported that TCR beta sequences could predict HLA-A and HLA-B alleles. These predictions were accurate for most subjects in the first cohort.

It was healthy bone marrow donors who served as donors. The study ran its PCR with 60 Vbeta and 13 Jbeta primers. Measured with immunoSEQ multiplex PCR; TCRdb has only the in-frame clones, and not every one. The sample carries 100,000 to 150,000 clones, around four fifths recorded once. The sample consisted of PBMCs. The TCR sequence derives from a boy aged 10-17 years in good health and CMV-seronegative. The chain couples TRBV7-9 to TRBJ2-7; no clear D gene. The CDR3 spells CASSLGPPYEQYF. For the CDR3, the DNA is TGTGCCAGCAGCTTAGGGCCGCCCTACGAGCAGTACTTC.